Here is one T cell receptor (beta chain) with its context. Antigen: not known. Anti-CD3/anti-CD28 beads served as a nonspecific positive control stimulus. CD4+ T cells upregulating both CD40 ligand and CD69 were sorted as responding cells. This sample was taken from a study of persistence of HIV-infected CD4 T cells. The libraries were made with immunoSEQ version 4 in survey mode. Clones were read by immunoSEQ multiplex PCR, and TCRdb kept only the in-frame ones, dropping some. This sample has approximately 45,000 clones, with around 89% found just once. Whole-study findings and limits: Antigen-responding cells were enriched for degenerate expanded CDR3beta sequences.

Germline V gene data show CDR1 as LNHDA and CDR2 as SQIVND (reference sequence). This CDR3 has 17 amino acids. The V segment lost 8 bases and the J segment 1 base; nucleotides outside the gene matches: 14. The sequences come from CD4+ T cells sorted from PBMCs after approximately 20-hour stimulation, collected from a patient who received antiretroviral therapy. This clonotype was obtained from an adult woman with HIV who was CMV-seropositive. The gene calls are TRBV19 and TRBJ2-5; TRBD2 matches 9 bases. The CDR3, as DNA: TGTGCCAGTTCACGGGGCCTTCTAGCGGGAACCCAAGAGACCCAGTACTTC. Encoded protein: CASSRGLLAGTQETQYF.